This passage covers 11 T cell receptor beta chains from one sample sequenced in a study of cytomegalovirus exposure and HLA in healthy donors. 60 Vbeta and 13 Jbeta primers were used in PCR. Some clones are missing from TCRdb's copy, which holds only in-frame ones; the method was immunoSEQ multiplex PCR. Among some 150,000 clones, 70% to 75% were seen once, and the ten largest hold over 13%. Sample: PBMCs. The receptors here all came from a human donor in good health.

This clone was recorded a few times. The rearrangement uses TRBV7-8 and TRBJ1-2; D remains ambiguous. V was trimmed by 5 bases and J by 4 bases, leaving 14 bases between them. Germline CDR1 is SGHVS and CDR2 is FQNEAQ. This CDR3 region has 14 residues. Here the CDR3 DNA reads TGTGCCAGCAGCCCTCGGGCAGAGGGCTATGGCTACACCTTC. Its translation: CASSPRAEGYGYTF.

The chain is built from TRBV5-8 and TRBJ1-5, with D possibly matching TRBD1 (6 bases). Germline CDR1 is SGHTS and CDR2 is YDEGEE. V was cut by 7 bases and J by 3 bases, with 17 bases left in between. This CDR3 has 15 residues. CDR3 sequence: CASSTPGQPNQPQHF. The CDR3 nucleotides read TGTGCCAGCTCGACCCCCGGACAGCCCAATCAGCCCCAGCATTTT.

The chain joins TRBV5-4 to TRBJ2-1; the D is unclear. V was pared by 3 bases and J by 8 bases, with 15 bases between. CDR3 size: 14 residues. Germline loops: CDR1 SGHNT, CDR2 YYREEE (reference sequence). The CDR3 here is CASSWLMSQHEQFF. The CDR3 DNA reads TGTGCCAGCAGCTGGCTGATGTCCCAACATGAGCAGTTCTTC. Looking up the rest from reference TRBV5-4 and TRBJ2-1 gives the full variable domain: ETGVTQSPTHLIKTRGQQVTLRCSSQSGHNTVSWYQQALGQGPQFIFQYYREEENGRGNFPPRFSGLQFPNYSSELNVNALELDDSALYLCASSWLMSQHEQFFGPGTRLTVL.

The V and J genes are TRBV6-1 and TRBJ1-5; D is undetermined. The CDR3 totals 16 residues. V gave up 2 bases and J gave up 0 bases, with 11 bases separating them. Germline values: CDR1 MNHNS, CDR2 SASEGT. CDR3 loop: CASSEWALVSNQPQHF. CDR3 nucleotides: TGTGCCAGCAGTGAATGGGCATTGGTTAGCAATCAGCCCCAGCATTTT.

The chain links TRBV5-1 to TRBJ1-3, with 8 positions matching TRBD1. Germline CDR1 reads SGHRS; CDR2 reads YFSETQ. The ends lost 3 bases at V and 0 bases at J; junction bases unmatched: 5. CDR3 size: 16 residues. CDR3 sequence (DNA): TGCGCCAGCAGCTCCCAGGACAGGGACTCTGGAAACACCATATATTTT. This gives the protein CASSSQDRDSGNTIYF.

This chain connects TRBV7-8 to TRBJ1-5; 8 bases map to TRBD1. This CDR3 is 18 amino acids long. Germline V gene sequence: CDR1 SGHVS, CDR2 FQNEAQ. The junction had 18 bases not matched to a gene; V was cut back by 6 bases and J by 5 bases. The CDR3 protein is CASSSPLGTGATHQPQHF. The CDR3 bases are TGTGCCAGCAGTTCTCCCCTTGGGACAGGCGCCACACATCAGCCCCAGCATTTT.

The gene calls are TRBV25-1 and TRBJ1-6; possibly TRBD1 for D (5 bases). CDR1 is MGHDK, CDR2 SYGVNS, per germline. The length of the CDR3 is 14 residues. V gave up 0 bases and J gave up 8 bases, with 8 bases separating them. The CDR3 DNA follows: TGTGCCAGCAGTGAATATGGCAGGGATTCACCCCTCCACTTT. Translating gives CASSEYGRDSPLHF.

V and J are TRBV2 and TRBJ1-1; 8 nucleotides match TRBD1. Trimming took 8 bases from V and 7 from J; bases not matched to a gene: 9. This CDR3 spans 13 amino acids. Germline CDR1 is SNHLY and CDR2 is FYNNEI. CDR3 sequence: CASLLRGQGEAFF. The CDR3 DNA reads TGTGCCAGCCTACTCAGGGGGCAAGGTGAAGCTTTCTTT.

The chain has TRBV6-5 and TRBJ2-5; 9 nucleotides align to TRBD1. The CDR3 is made up of 13 amino acids. Germline CDR1 is MNHEY and CDR2 is SVGAGI. With V trimmed by 0 bases and J by 11 bases, 4 bases remained unmatched. The CDR3 DNA reads TGTGCCAGCAGTTACTCGTGGGACAGGGAGCAGTACTTC. It is translated as CASSYSWDREQYF.

Remarks on this clone: At the DNA level, this CDR3 is encoded by other sequences in the same sample as well. V gene TRBV5-1 combines with J gene TRBJ2-7, with D possibly being TRBD1 (6 bases). The germline V gene encodes CDR1 SGHRS and CDR2 YFSETQ. V was clipped by 4 bases and J by 4 bases, with 9 bases between them. CDR3 length: 12 amino acids. As DNA, the CDR3 is TGCGCCAGCAGCCCTACAGGGTACGAGCAGTACTTC. This codes for CASSPTGYEQYF. The variable domain in full, completed from reference TRBV5-1 and TRBJ2-7, reads KAGVTQTPRYLIKTRGQQVTLSCSPISGHRSVSWYQQTPGQGLQFLFEYFSETQRNKGNFPGRFSGRQFSNSRSEMNVSTLELGDSALYLCASSPTGYEQYFGPGTRLTVT.

The chain joins TRBV27 to TRBJ1-1; D gene ambiguous. The CDR3 loop spans 12 amino acids. The V end was cut by 4 bases, the J end by 0 bases, with 3 bases between. Germline CDR1 and CDR2: MNHEY and SMNVEV (reference sequence). The CDR3 spells CASSSMNTEAFF. In nucleotides, the CDR3 is TGTGCCAGCAGTTCCATGAACACTGAAGCTTTCTTT.